One sample yielded the 6 T cell receptor beta chains listed below, sequenced in a study of CD4 T cells in relation to SARS-CoV-2 and coronaviruses. Sequencing was performed with immunoSEQ multiplex PCR; in TCRdb, only in-frame clones are kept and a portion is missing. The sample comprises 25,000 to 30,000 clones, 70% to 80% of which are singletons, and around 21% rests with the top ten. No antigen has been identified for these receptors. Unexposed donor CD4+ T cells date from about 2010-2019, before the COVID-19 pandemic. CD4+ T cells were isolated from the cells after 10 days of culture. Sequenced: CD4+ T cells from PBMCs, cultured in vitro. These TCRs come from a human donor in good health.

This chain joins TRBV6-1 and TRBJ2-3, with TRBD2 matching over 7 bases. V dropped 1 base and J dropped 1; count of bases not matched to a gene: 5. CDR1 and CDR2 from the germline V gene are MNHNS and SASEGT. The CDR3 covers 16 residues. DNA of the CDR3: TGTGCCAGCAGTGAAGGCGGGAGACTGGGCACAGATACGCAGTATTTT. Translated: CASSEGGRLGTDTQYF.

The chain employs TRBV19 and TRBJ1-5; a weak D match, TRBD1 (6 bases). The length of the CDR3 is 16 residues. V was pared by 6 bases and J by 6 bases, with 21 bases between. Germline CDR1 is LNHDA and CDR2 is SQIVND (reference sequence). The CDR3 sequence: CASREGGRGGVQPQHF. CDR3 sequence (DNA): TGTGCCAGTAGGGAGGGGGGCAGAGGAGGGGTTCAGCCCCAGCATTTT.

This chain uses TRBV29-1 with TRBJ1-1, with TRBD1 matching over 8 bases. Germline V gene lookup returns CDR1 SQVTM and CDR2 ANQGSEA. V was clipped by 1 base and J by 4 bases; unmatched bases: 8. This CDR3 is built from 15 residues. The CDR3, as DNA: TGCAGCGTTGAAGGGGAGACAGGGGATGGCACTGAAGCTTTCTTT. Translating gives CSVEGETGDGTEAFF.

This clone was detected only once. This chain uses TRBV6-2 or TRBV6-3 with TRBJ2-3, with 8 bases lining up with TRBD2. V trimming: 0 bases; J trimming: 3 bases; junction bases outside the gene matches: 5. Germline CDR1 MNHEY, CDR2 SVGEGT. The CDR3 runs 16 residues. The CDR3 is CASSYSGGAGTDTQYF. DNA for the CDR3: TGTGCCAGCAGTTACTCCGGGGGGGCCGGGACAGATACGCAGTATTTT.

The chain joins TRBV4-3 to TRBJ2-5; TRBD1 matches at 12 bases. Germline V gene data show CDR1 as LGHNA and CDR2 as YSLEER. The CDR3 consists of 16 residues. The V segment lost 4 bases and the J segment 7 bases; nucleotides outside the gene matches: 10. Written as DNA, the CDR3 is TGCGCCAGCAGCCTGCTCGGGACAGGGGGCGCCGGGACCCAGTACTTC. Protein product: CASSLLGTGGAGTQYF.

The chain recombines TRBV7-2 with TRBJ2-1; 15 nucleotides match TRBD2. Per the germline V gene, CDR1 is SGHTA and CDR2 is FQGNSA. The CDR3 is 15 amino acids. After removal of 5 bases from V and 6 bases from J, the junction contained 2 bases not matched to a gene. CDR3 amino acids: CASSLGLAGGNEQFF. The CDR3 DNA is TGTGCCAGCAGCCTGGGACTAGCGGGGGGCAATGAGCAGTTCTTC.